These 24 T cell receptor beta chains share one sample of origin, sequenced in a study of cytomegalovirus exposure and HLA in healthy donors. The study ran its PCR with 60 Vbeta and 13 Jbeta primers. Sequenced by immunoSEQ multiplex PCR; TCRdb stores in-frame clones only, minus some. The sample records 200,000 or so clones, approximately 81% being singletons. Input material: PBMCs. The receptors were gathered from a woman younger than 35 in good health and CMV-seropositive.

The V call is TRBV18, the J call TRBJ2-7, with 7 positions matching TRBD1. Trimming removed 3 bases from V and 3 bases from J; junction bases left unmatched: 5. The CDR3 length is 14 residues. Germline CDR1 and CDR2: KGHSH and LQKENI. CDR3 protein: CASSPAGGHYEQYV. CDR3 coding DNA: TGTGCCAGCTCACCGGCAGGGGGACACTACGAGCAGTACGTC.

This clone was recorded a few times. The chain is built from TRBV6-5 and TRBJ1-1, with no clear D. The ends were cut back, 6 bases at V and 1 base at J, with 12 bases in the middle. The CDR3 covers 14 residues. CDR1 is MNHEY, CDR2 SVGAGI, per germline. Written as DNA, the CDR3 is TGTGCCAGCAGATCACAGTTTCAGAACACTGAAGCTTTCTTT. This translates into CASRSQFQNTEAFF.

This rearrangement joins TRBV11-2 to TRBJ2-7; 9 positions agree with TRBD2. Germline loops: CDR1 SGHAT, CDR2 FQNNGV. This CDR3 is built from 18 residues. V was clipped by 1 base and J by 2 bases; unmatched bases: 12. CDR3: CASSLGSGLALSPYEQYV. CDR3 nucleotide sequence: TGTGCCAGCAGCTTAGGGTCGGGACTAGCATTGAGTCCCTACGAGCAGTACGTC.

V usage is TRBV30 and J usage is TRBJ1-5; D remains ambiguous. Germline values: CDR1 GTSNPN, CDR2 SVGIG (reference sequence). The V end was cut by 4 bases, the J end by 3 bases, with 10 bases between. This CDR3 contains 13 residues. The CDR3 bases are TGTGCCTGGACTTCCGAGCCCAATCAGCCCCAGCATTTT. Amino acids: CAWTSEPNQPQHF. The complete variable domain, with remaining parts taken from reference TRBV30 and TRBJ1-5, reads SQTIHQWPATLVQPVGSPLSLECTVEGTSNPNLYWYRQAAGRGLQLLFYSVGIGQISSEVPQNLSASRPQDRQFILSSKKLLLSDSGFYLCAWTSEPNQPQHFGDGTRLSIL.

This chain connects TRBV7-9 to TRBJ2-5, with TRBD1 matching 7 bases. Trimming removed 3 bases from V and 1 base from J; junction bases left unmatched: 2. CDR1 and CDR2 (germline): SEHNR, FQNEAQ (reference sequence). This CDR3 is 14 amino acids long. CDR3 loop: CASSFRDSQETQYF. As DNA, the CDR3 is TGTGCCAGCAGCTTCCGGGACAGCCAAGAGACCCAGTACTTC.

The chain has TRBV5-4 and TRBJ2-3, with 7 nucleotides matching TRBD2. V lost 2 bases to trimming and J lost 3 bases; unmatched junction nucleotides: 3. This CDR3 spans 14 amino acids. Germline CDR1 and CDR2: SGHNT and YYREEE (reference sequence). CDR3 DNA: TGTGCCAGCAGCTTCGATAGCGGGACAGATACGCAGTATTTT. Residues: CASSFDSGTDTQYF.

The chain links TRBV5-1 to TRBJ2-7; 11 nucleotides match TRBD1. Germline V gene data show CDR1 as SGHRS and CDR2 as YFSETQ. Trimming at V came to 4 bases and at J to 2 bases, leaving 5 bases not matched to a gene. The CDR3 has 15 residues. CDR3 amino acids: CASSPWTGGPYEQYF. For the CDR3, the DNA is TGCGCCAGCAGCCCCTGGACAGGGGGCCCCTACGAGCAGTACTTC.

Concerning this clone: Other DNA sequences in this specimen translate into the identical CDR3. This chain joins TRBV4-1 and TRBJ1-2, with a weak D call TRBD1 (6 bases). Deletions cut 2 bases from V and 1 base from J, with 17 bases between. The CDR3 runs 17 residues. The germline V gene encodes CDR1 MGHRA and CDR2 YSYEKL. Here the CDR3 DNA reads TGCGCCAGCAGCCAAAGTTTGGGGCAGGGGCGTAACTATGGCTACACCTTC. It yields the protein CASSQSLGQGRNYGYTF.

The V and J genes are TRBV9 and TRBJ2-3; 10 bases match TRBD2. There are 15 residues in the CDR3. Germline loops: CDR1 SGDLS, CDR2 YYNGEE. V gave up 7 bases and J gave up 12 bases; unmatched junction bases: 17. The CDR3 coding sequence is TGTGCCAGCTTACCCCCCTTTGAGCGGGGGGGCCCACAGTATTTT. The encoded protein is CASLPPFERGGPQYF.

CDR3 amino acids: CASSPSTGINQPQHF. DNA for the CDR3: TGCGCCAGCAGCCCCTCGACAGGGATAAATCAGCCCCAGCATTTT. This sequence joins TRBV4-1 and TRBJ1-5, with TRBD1 matching 7 bases. V lost 4 bases and J lost 4; bases outside the gene matches: 7. The CDR3 loop spans 15 amino acids. Germline values: CDR1 MGHRA, CDR2 YSYEKL.

This chain connects TRBV15 to TRBJ2-5; D is ambiguous. The germline V gene has CDR1 LNHNV and CDR2 YYDKDF (reference sequence). V lost 3 bases to trimming and J lost 5 bases, with 13 bases between them. The length of the CDR3 is 14 residues. The DNA of the CDR3 is TGTGCCACCAGCAGGGTTCCGGGTTTGGAGACCCAGTACTTC. Encoded protein: CATSRVPGLETQYF.

V and J are TRBV4-1 and TRBJ2-3; D possibly corresponds to TRBD1 (6 bases). This CDR3 region has 15 residues. The germline CDR1 and CDR2 sequences are MGHRA and YSYEKL. The V and J ends lost 6 bases and 4 bases respectively, with 17 bases between them. The chain's CDR3 is CASSPGTFPPDTQYF. Written as DNA, the CDR3 is TGCGCCAGCAGTCCCGGGACATTCCCCCCAGATACGCAGTATTTT.

The CDR3 reads CAWSWRGNYGYTF. The CDR3 nucleotides read TGTGCCTGGAGCTGGAGGGGCAACTATGGCTACACCTTC. V gene TRBV30 combines with J gene TRBJ1-2; a weak D match, TRBD1 (5 bases). Germline V gene sequence: CDR1 GTSNPN, CDR2 SVGIG (reference sequence). V lost 3 bases and J lost 2, with 10 bases in between. The length of the CDR3 is 13 residues.

The rearrangement links TRBV4-1 to TRBJ2-2, with 7 bases lining up with TRBD1. Germline V lookup: CDR1 MGHRA, CDR2 YSYEKL. The junction had 9 bases not matched to a gene; V was cut back by 4 bases and J by 1 base. The CDR3 loop spans 17 amino acids. CDR3 residues: CASSRVRQGGNTGELFF. The CDR3 region has the DNA TGCGCCAGCAGCCGGGTCCGACAGGGTGGGAACACCGGGGAGCTGTTTTTT.

The chain links TRBV6-1 to TRBJ2-7; D gene unclear. The length of the CDR3 is 14 residues. V lost 1 base, J lost 2 bases, and 9 bases lay in between. CDR1 and CDR2 (germline): MNHNS, SASEGT. The CDR3 DNA sequence: TGTGCCAGCAGTGAAGTCAGGTGGGCCTACGAGCAGTACTTC. It is translated as CASSEVRWAYEQYF.

The chain links TRBV7-8 to TRBJ2-3, with a possible D match to TRBD1 (8 bases). Trimming cost V 5 bases and J 2 bases, with 20 bases left between them. Germline V gives CDR1 SGHVS, CDR2 FQNEAQ. The CDR3 length is 17 residues. CDR3 sequence reads: CASSTGTGGGITDTQYF. In nucleotides, the CDR3 is TGTGCCAGCAGCACCGGTACAGGGGGGGGAATCACAGATACGCAGTATTTT.

This clone was detected a few times. The V and J genes are TRBV30 and TRBJ1-5; tentatively, D is TRBD1 (6 bases). The CDR3 has 13 residues. Trimming cost V 2 bases and J 6 bases, with 11 bases left between them. The germline V gene encodes CDR1 GTSNPN and CDR2 SVGIG (reference sequence). CDR3 amino acids: CAWSTTGTQPQHF. DNA of the CDR3: TGTGCCTGGAGTACCACAGGGACTCAGCCCCAGCATTTT.

The chain carries TRBV5-6 and TRBJ2-3; D is undetermined. Trimming stripped 8 bases from V and 0 bases from J, with 13 bases between. Germline lookup yields CDR1 SGHDT and CDR2 YYEEEE. This CDR3 has 14 amino acids. The CDR3 loop is CASQFQVSTDTQYF. The CDR3 nucleotides are TGTGCCAGTCAGTTTCAGGTTAGCACAGATACGCAGTATTTT.

The chain is built from TRBV5-6 and TRBJ2-5; 8 nucleotides agree with TRBD2. CDR3 size: 15 residues. The J segment lost 3 bases and the V segment lost 6 bases, leaving 10 bases of the junction unmatched. The germline CDR1 and CDR2 sequences are SGHDT and YYEEEE. The CDR3 DNA sequence: TGTGCCAGCACCCTACTAGCGGCCGGGGAAGAGACCCAGTACTTC. Translated: CASTLLAAGEETQYF.

The chain uses TRBV28 and TRBJ2-5; D not certain. Germline V gives CDR1 MDHEN, CDR2 SYDVKM. The CDR3 spans 15 residues. The ends were cut back, 5 bases at V and 8 bases at J, with 21 bases in the middle. The CDR3 nucleotides read TGTGCCAGCAGTAGCCCGCGAGACTGGTTACGAACCCAGTACTTC. It encodes CASSSPRDWLRTQYF.

This clone has a single count. The V and J genes are TRBV5-1 and TRBJ2-3, with D tentatively TRBD1 (6 bases). This CDR3 contains 15 residues. Germline V gene lookup returns CDR1 SGHRS and CDR2 YFSETQ. Between the trimmed V and J ends, which lost 0 bases and 0 bases, there was a span of 8 bases. The CDR3 loop reads CASSLEGGSTDTQYF. Here the CDR3 DNA reads TGCGCCAGCAGCTTGGAAGGGGGTAGCACAGATACGCAGTATTTT.

This chain links TRBV4-1 with TRBJ1-2; D gene unclear. Trimming pared 2 bases from V and 5 bases from J, leaving 15 bases between. This CDR3 region has 15 residues. Germline CDR1 reads MGHRA; CDR2 reads YSYEKL. DNA of the CDR3: TGCGCCAGCAGCCAAAACAGTGGAATTCCTTATGGCTACACCTTC. Amino acids: CASSQNSGIPYGYTF.

The chain links TRBV7-2 to TRBJ2-6, with D tentatively TRBD2 (6 bases). CDR1 and CDR2 (germline): SGHTA, FQGNSA. The CDR3 is 15 amino acids. Between the trimmed V and J ends, which lost 3 bases and 2 bases, there was a span of 8 bases. This CDR3 is CASSFRRAGANVLTF. The CDR3 region has the DNA TGTGCCAGCAGCTTTCGGAGGGCTGGGGCCAACGTCCTGACTTTC. Looking up the rest from reference TRBV7-2 and TRBJ2-6 gives the full variable domain: GAGVSQSPSNKVTEKGKDVELRCDPISGHTALYWYRQSLGQGLEFLIYFQGNSAPDKSGLPSDRFSAERTGGSVSTLTIQRTQQEDSAVYLCASSFRRAGANVLTFGAGSRLTVL.

On this clone: Sequence at one end of the junction differs from germline and may be a read error. The chain joins TRBV7-9 to TRBJ1-2; the D gene is possibly TRBD1 (5 bases). This CDR3 has 14 residues. In germline, CDR1 is SEHNR, CDR2 FQNEAQ (reference sequence). The CDR3 loop reads CASSQPDTAKSGSF. CDR3 coding DNA: TGTGCCAGCAGCCAACCCGACACGGCCAAATCAGGGTCATTC.